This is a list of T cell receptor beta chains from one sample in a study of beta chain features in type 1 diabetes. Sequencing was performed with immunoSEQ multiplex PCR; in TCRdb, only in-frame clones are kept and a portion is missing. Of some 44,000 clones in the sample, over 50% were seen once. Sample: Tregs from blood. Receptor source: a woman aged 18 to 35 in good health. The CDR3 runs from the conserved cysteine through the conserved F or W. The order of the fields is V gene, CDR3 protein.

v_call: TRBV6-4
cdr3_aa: CASSPGSGTGELFF

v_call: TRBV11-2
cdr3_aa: CASSLGHQETQYF

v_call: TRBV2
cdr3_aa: CASRGLQETQYF

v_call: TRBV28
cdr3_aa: CASSWGGGFQPQHF

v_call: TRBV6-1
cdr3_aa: CASSDKSYRVGDNEQFF

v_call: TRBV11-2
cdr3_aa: CASSRSGRVVGELFF

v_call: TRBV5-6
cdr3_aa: CASSLDRDSPLHF

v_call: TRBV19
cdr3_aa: CASSPQVGADTQYF

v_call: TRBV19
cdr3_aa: CASRASDGYEQYF

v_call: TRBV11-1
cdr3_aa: CAIRGLAGEDEQFF

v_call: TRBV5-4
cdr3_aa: CASSSPIGENEKLFF

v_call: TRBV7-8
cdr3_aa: CASSLGARFYEQYF

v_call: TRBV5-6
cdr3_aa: CASSLATGVGYGYTF

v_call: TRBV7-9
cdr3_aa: CASSPRATNYGYTF

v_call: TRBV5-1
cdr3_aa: CASSLRQGSTNTEAFF

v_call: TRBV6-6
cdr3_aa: CASSSLQGAFSPEAFF

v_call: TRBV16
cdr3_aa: CASSQGGGRNTEAFF

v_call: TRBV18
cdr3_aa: CASSPYQADTQYF

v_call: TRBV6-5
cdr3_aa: CASKRGGGTGELFF

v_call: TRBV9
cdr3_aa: CASSRGFDEQYF

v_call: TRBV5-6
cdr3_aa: CASSPNWDRSTYEQYF

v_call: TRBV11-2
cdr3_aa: CASSRTGTSGSMNEQFF

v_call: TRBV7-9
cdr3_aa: CASGGGGMGEQFF

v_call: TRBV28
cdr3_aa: CAVSIGDRVYEQYF

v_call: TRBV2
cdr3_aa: CASSFRTGGETQYF

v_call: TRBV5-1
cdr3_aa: CASSRRQGQGANVLTF

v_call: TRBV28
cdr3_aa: CASKTGQTLNTEAFF

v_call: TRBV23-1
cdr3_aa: CASSLGQNEQYF

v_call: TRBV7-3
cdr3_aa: CASSLLASAETQYF

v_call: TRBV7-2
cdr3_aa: CASSFDRANEQFF

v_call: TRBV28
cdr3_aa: CASSRLTSGGYEQYF

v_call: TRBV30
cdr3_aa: CAWSVQRTSFF

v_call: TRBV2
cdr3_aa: CASTGSSVTDTQYF

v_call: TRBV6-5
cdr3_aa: CASSRGLGPGYGYTF

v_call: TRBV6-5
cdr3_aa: CASSYRESISGELFF

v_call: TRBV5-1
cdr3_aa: CASSWGDSSSNYGYTF

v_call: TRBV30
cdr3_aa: CAWKVVRNTEAFF

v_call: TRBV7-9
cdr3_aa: CASSLVSQPGTQYF

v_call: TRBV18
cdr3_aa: CASSPTLGQDSYNEQFF

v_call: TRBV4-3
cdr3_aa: CASSQVDREVGTQYF

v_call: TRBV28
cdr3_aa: CASNRGSTEAFF

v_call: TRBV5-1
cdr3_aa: CASSWTANTGELFF

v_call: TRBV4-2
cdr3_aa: CASSQGAGRNTGELFF

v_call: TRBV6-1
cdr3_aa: CASSQWTETNYGYTF

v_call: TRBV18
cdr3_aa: CASSSRKLSGRTDTQYF

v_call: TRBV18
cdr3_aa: CASSASGGGQETQYF

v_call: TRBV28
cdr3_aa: CASSTPAANYGYTF

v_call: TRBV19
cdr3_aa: CASSMARWEETQYF

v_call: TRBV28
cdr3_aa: CASTRGGARYEEQYF

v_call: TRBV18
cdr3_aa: CASSPGQGSEQYF

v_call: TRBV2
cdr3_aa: CASRARQGARNEQFF

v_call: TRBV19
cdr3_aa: CASSGSSYNEQFF

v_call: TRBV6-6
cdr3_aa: CASSKSGRADYNEQFF

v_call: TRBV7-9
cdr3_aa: CASSGQTATNEKLFF

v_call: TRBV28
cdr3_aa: CASNRDRNQPQHF

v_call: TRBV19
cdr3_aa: CASASVWNSPLHF

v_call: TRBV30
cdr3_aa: CAWSVSNRQETQYF

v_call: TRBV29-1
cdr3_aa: CSVEGPGGSEQYF

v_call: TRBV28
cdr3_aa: CASSYPGDRVATNEKLFF